Listed here are 17 T cell receptor beta chains from one sample, sequenced in a study of blood T cell repertoires in COVID-19. Sequenced by immunoSEQ multiplex PCR; TCRdb stores in-frame clones only, minus some. The profile shows roughly 110,000 clones, about three quarters of them singletons. The sequenced sample consisted of peripheral blood. These receptors came from a man between 65 and 85 years old with acute or convalescent COVID-19.

This chain links TRBV7-2 with TRBJ1-6, with TRBD1 matching 10 bases. CDR1 is SGHTA and CDR2 is FQGNSA in the germline V gene. The V and J ends lost 5 bases and 5 bases, in that order; junction bases with no gene match: 3. There are 15 residues in the CDR3. The CDR3, as DNA: TGTGCCAGCAGCCCCGGACAGGGGGATAATTCACCCCTCCACTTT. This translates into CASSPGQGDNSPLHF.

The chain couples TRBV24-1 to TRBJ2-5, with a weak D call TRBD2 (5 bases). The CDR3 is 15 residues long. Germline assignment: CDR1 KGHDR and CDR2 SFDVKD. Trimming shortened V by 0 bases and J by 2 bases, and 9 bases separated the two germline ends. CDR3 sequence reads: CATSDLSSGQETQYF. CDR3 nucleotides: TGTGCCACCAGTGATTTGAGTTCGGGACAAGAGACCCAGTACTTC.

This rearrangement joins TRBV18 to TRBJ2-2, with 9 bases aligning to TRBD1. CDR1 is KGHSH, CDR2 LQKENI, per germline. The junction had 0 bases not matched to a gene; V was cut back by 0 bases and J by 1 base. The length of the CDR3 is 16 residues. The CDR3 reads CASSPPTGGNTGELFF. The DNA for the CDR3 is TGTGCCAGCTCACCACCGACAGGGGGGAACACCGGGGAGCTGTTTTTT.

The rearrangement joins TRBV7-9 to TRBJ1-2, with 7 positions matching TRBD1. V lost 1 base, J lost 3 bases, and 11 bases stayed unmatched. This CDR3 comprises 17 residues. Germline lookup yields CDR1 SEHNR and CDR2 FQNEAQ (reference sequence). The CDR3 spells CASSLVPGDRADYGYTF. The CDR3 coding sequence is TGTGCCAGCAGCTTAGTTCCGGGAGACAGGGCTGACTATGGCTACACCTTC.

The chain recombines TRBV19 with TRBJ1-5; D ambiguous. V was clipped by 6 bases and J by 6 bases, with 15 bases between them. In germline, CDR1 is LNHDA, CDR2 SQIVND (reference sequence). The CDR3 runs 14 residues. As DNA, the CDR3 is TGTGCCAGTAGCCCCGGGAGGGTTGTTCAGCCCCAGCATTTT. This sequence encodes CASSPGRVVQPQHF.

This clone has just one count. V and J are TRBV9 and TRBJ1-4; TRBD1 might be the D (6 bases). The V and J ends lost 4 bases and 3 bases respectively, with 13 bases between them. The CDR3 totals 15 residues. In germline, CDR1 is SGDLS, CDR2 YYNGEE. CDR3 nucleotides: TGTGCCAGCAGCCCCCAGGACAGACCTAATGAAAAACTGTTTTTT. It is translated as CASSPQDRPNEKLFF.

This chain uses TRBV6-2 or TRBV6-3 with TRBJ1-2; possible D gene TRBD1, 6 bases. The germline gives CDR1 MNHEY, CDR2 SVGEGT. The CDR3 runs 15 residues. Between the trimmed V and J ends, which lost 0 bases and 6 bases, there was a span of 14 bases. CDR3 amino acids: CASSYSRQAGDGYTF. CDR3 sequence (DNA): TGTGCCAGCAGTTACTCCCGTCAAGCAGGGGATGGCTACACCTTC.

This chain links TRBV3-1 (or the pseudogene TRBV3-2) with TRBJ1-2; TRBD1 matches 9 bases. Germline-derived CDR1 and CDR2 are LGHDT and YNNKEL (reference sequence). CDR3 length: 15 residues. Trimming took 7 bases from V and 2 from J; bases not matched to a gene: 8. As DNA, the CDR3 is TGTGCCAGCAATAAACTGGACAGGGGCAACTATGGCTACACCTTC. The encoded protein is CASNKLDRGNYGYTF.

The rearrangement links TRBV7-2 to TRBJ2-1; TRBD2 matches at 13 bases. The CDR3 loop spans 15 amino acids. The V and J ends lost 4 bases and 9 bases, in that order; junction bases with no gene match: 6. Germline CDR1 reads SGHTA; CDR2 reads FQGNSA. DNA for the CDR3: TGTGCCAGCAGCTCGACTAGCGGGGGGCGGGGTGAGCAGTTCTTC. It yields the protein CASSSTSGGRGEQFF.

The chain has TRBV7-9 and TRBJ1-2, with D uncertain. Germline V lookup: CDR1 SEHNR, CDR2 FQNEAQ (reference sequence). V lost 0 bases to trimming and J lost 4 bases, with 12 bases between them. The CDR3 runs 15 residues. As DNA, the CDR3 is TGTGCCAGCAGCTTAGCGAACACAGTGCCCTATGGCTACACCTTC. Its translation: CASSLANTVPYGYTF. Full variable domain (outside the CDR3, taken from reference TRBV7-9 and TRBJ1-2): DTGVSQNPRHKITKRGQNVTFRCDPISEHNRLYWYRQTLGQGPEFLTYFQNEAQLEKSRLLSDRFSAERPKGSFSTLEIQRTEQGDSAMYLCASSLANTVPYGYTFGSGTRLTVV.

The V and J genes are TRBV18 and TRBJ2-3; no clear D. Trimming cost V 1 base and J 0 bases, with 11 bases left between them. The CDR3 spans 16 residues. CDR1 KGHSH and CDR2 LQKENI come from the germline V gene. The CDR3 protein is CASSPRLLESTDTQYF. As DNA, the CDR3 is TGTGCCAGCTCACCACGGCTATTGGAGAGCACAGATACGCAGTATTTT.

This chain links TRBV5-6 with TRBJ1-4, with a possible D match to TRBD1 (6 bases). The V gene's germline CDR1 is SGHDT and CDR2 YYEEEE. The CDR3 sequence is 14 residues long. V gave up 5 bases and J gave up 7 bases, with 15 bases separating them. The CDR3 sequence is CASSSGTRTEKLFF. The CDR3 DNA follows: TGTGCCAGCAGTTCCGGGACACGGACTGAAAAACTGTTTTTT.

This clone was counted only a few times. V is TRBV5-1 and J is TRBJ1-5; D call uncertain. Germline V gives CDR1 SGHRS, CDR2 YFSETQ. V shed 0 bases and J shed 4 bases, with 5 bases lying between them. The CDR3 totals 13 residues. The chain's CDR3 is CASSLAENQPQHF. The DNA for the CDR3 is TGCGCCAGCAGCTTGGCCGAGAATCAGCCCCAGCATTTT.

The chain employs TRBV6-1 and TRBJ1-5; tentatively, D is TRBD1 (6 bases). The V end lost 4 bases, the J end lost 3 bases, and 16 bases lay between the germline ends. From germline, CDR1 is MNHNS and CDR2 SASEGT. CDR3 length equals 16 residues. CDR3 region: CASSVVTGVYNQPQHF. CDR3 in DNA: TGTGCCAGCAGTGTGGTGACAGGAGTGTACAATCAGCCCCAGCATTTT.

The chain employs TRBV7-2 and TRBJ2-7; D is ambiguous. The CDR3 contains 11 residues. Germline CDR1 SGHTA, CDR2 FQGNSA. Deletions cut 2 bases from V and 5 bases from J, with 4 bases between. The CDR3 bases are TGTGCCAGCAGCTTAAATAACGAGCAGTACTTC. The encoded protein is CASSLNNEQYF. The full variable domain, its missing parts supplied by reference TRBV7-2 and TRBJ2-7, is GAGVSQSPSNKVTEKGKDVELRCDPISGHTALYWYRQSLGQGLEFLIYFQGNSAPDKSGLPSDRFSAERTGGSVSTLTIQRTQQEDSAVYLCASSLNNEQYFGPGTRLTVT.

The chain is built from TRBV19 and TRBJ1-5, with D possibly being TRBD1 (5 bases). CDR3 size: 13 residues. Trimming stripped 2 bases from V and 6 bases from J, with 8 bases between. Germline-derived CDR1 and CDR2 are LNHDA and SQIVND (reference sequence). The CDR3 spells CASSIWGGQPQHF. CDR3 bases: TGTGCCAGTAGTATATGGGGGGGTCAGCCCCAGCATTTT.

This sequence joins TRBV28 and TRBJ2-7; 8 bases map to TRBD1. The CDR3 totals 17 residues. V dropped 2 bases and J dropped 0; count of bases not matched to a gene: 9. CDR1 and CDR2 from the germline V gene are MDHEN and SYDVKM. The CDR3 protein is CASSLPDQGTGSYEQYF. The CDR3, as DNA: TGTGCCAGCAGTTTACCGGATCAGGGGACAGGCTCCTACGAGCAGTACTTC.